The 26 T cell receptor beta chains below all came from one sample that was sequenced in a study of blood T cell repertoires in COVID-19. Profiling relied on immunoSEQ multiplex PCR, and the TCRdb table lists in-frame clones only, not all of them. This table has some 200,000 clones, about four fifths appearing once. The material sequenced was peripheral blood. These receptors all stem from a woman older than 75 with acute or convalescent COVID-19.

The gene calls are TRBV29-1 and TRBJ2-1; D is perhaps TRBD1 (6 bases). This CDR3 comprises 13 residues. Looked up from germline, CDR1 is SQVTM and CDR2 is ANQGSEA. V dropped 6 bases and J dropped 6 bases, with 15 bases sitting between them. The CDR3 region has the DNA TGCAGCGTCACCTCAGGGGCTCGCAATGAGCAGTTCTTC. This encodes CSVTSGARNEQFF.

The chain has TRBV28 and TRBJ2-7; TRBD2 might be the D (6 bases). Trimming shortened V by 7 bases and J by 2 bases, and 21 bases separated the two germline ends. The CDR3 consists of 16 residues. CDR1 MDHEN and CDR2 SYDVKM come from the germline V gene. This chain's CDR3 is CASNQLGTSQTYEQYF. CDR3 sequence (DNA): TGTGCCAGCAATCAGCTCGGGACTTCACAAACCTACGAGCAGTACTTC.

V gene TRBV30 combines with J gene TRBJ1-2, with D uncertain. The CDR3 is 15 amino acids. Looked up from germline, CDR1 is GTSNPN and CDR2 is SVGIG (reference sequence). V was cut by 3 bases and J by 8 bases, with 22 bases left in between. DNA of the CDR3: TGTGCCTGGAGCGCAACCGGGAGAGCCTTTGAAGGCTACACCTTC. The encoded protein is CAWSATGRAFEGYTF.

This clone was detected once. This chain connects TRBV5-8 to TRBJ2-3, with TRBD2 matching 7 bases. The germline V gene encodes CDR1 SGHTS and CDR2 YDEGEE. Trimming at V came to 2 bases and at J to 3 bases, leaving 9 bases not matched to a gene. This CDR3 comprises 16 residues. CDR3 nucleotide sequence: TGTGCCAGCAGCTTTAGGCGGGAGCCGAAAACAGATACGCAGTATTTT. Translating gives CASSFRREPKTDTQYF.

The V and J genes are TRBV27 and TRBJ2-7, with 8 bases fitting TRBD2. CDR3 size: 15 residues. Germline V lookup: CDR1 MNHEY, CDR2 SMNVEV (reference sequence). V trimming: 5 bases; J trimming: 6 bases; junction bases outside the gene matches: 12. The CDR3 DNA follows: TGTGCCAGCAGTCCGTTACTAGCGGTCACTGGCGAGCAGTACTTC. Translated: CASSPLLAVTGEQYF.

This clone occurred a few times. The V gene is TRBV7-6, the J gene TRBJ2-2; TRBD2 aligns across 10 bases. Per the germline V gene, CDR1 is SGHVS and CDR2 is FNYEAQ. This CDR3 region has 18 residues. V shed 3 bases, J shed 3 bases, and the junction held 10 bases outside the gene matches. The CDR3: CASSLMASGSFDTGELFF. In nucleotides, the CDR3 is TGTGCCAGCAGCTTGATGGCTAGCGGGAGTTTTGACACCGGGGAGCTGTTTTTT.

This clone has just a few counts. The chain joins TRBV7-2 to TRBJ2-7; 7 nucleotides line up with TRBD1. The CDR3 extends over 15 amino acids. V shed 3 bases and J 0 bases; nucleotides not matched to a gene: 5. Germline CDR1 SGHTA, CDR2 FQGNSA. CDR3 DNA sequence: TGTGCCAGCAGCTTCGAGACAGGGTTCTCCTACGAGCAGTACTTC. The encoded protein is CASSFETGFSYEQYF.

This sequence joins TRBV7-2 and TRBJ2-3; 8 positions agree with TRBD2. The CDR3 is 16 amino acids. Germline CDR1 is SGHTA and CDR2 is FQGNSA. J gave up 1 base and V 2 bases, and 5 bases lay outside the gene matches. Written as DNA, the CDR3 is TGTGCCAGCAGCTTACACTCGCGGGGGGGCACAGATACGCAGTATTTT. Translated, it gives CASSLHSRGGTDTQYF.

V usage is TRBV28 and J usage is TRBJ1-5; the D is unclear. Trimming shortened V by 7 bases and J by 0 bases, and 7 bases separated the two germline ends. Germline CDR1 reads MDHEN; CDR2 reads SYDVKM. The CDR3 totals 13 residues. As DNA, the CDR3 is TGTGCCAGCACCCCACTTAGCAATCAGCCCCAGCATTTT. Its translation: CASTPLSNQPQHF.

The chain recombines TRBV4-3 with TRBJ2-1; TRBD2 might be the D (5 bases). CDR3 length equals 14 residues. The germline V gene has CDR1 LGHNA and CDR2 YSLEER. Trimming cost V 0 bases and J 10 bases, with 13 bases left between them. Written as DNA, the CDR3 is TGCGCCAGCAGCCAAGATATGAGGGTAGGCGAGCAGTTCTTC. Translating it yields CASSQDMRVGEQFF.

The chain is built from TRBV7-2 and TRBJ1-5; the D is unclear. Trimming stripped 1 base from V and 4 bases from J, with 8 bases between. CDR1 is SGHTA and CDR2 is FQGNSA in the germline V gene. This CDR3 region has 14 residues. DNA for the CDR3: TGTGCCAGCAGCTTAGGCCAGGTTAATCAGCCCCAGCATTTT. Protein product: CASSLGQVNQPQHF.

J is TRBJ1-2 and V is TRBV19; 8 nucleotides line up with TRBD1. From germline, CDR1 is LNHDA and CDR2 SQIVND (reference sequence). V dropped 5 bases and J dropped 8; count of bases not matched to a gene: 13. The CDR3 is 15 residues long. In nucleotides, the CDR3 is TGTGCCAGTAGTCCAGGACCCAGGGGGCGCGGCGGCTACACCTTC. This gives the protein CASSPGPRGRGGYTF.

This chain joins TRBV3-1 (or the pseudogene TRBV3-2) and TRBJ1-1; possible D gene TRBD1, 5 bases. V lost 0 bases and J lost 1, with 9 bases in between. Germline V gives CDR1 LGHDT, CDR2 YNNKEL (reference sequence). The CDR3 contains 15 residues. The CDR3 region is CASSQDGGENTEAFF. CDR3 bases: TGTGCCAGCAGCCAAGACGGGGGGGAGAACACTGAAGCTTTCTTT.

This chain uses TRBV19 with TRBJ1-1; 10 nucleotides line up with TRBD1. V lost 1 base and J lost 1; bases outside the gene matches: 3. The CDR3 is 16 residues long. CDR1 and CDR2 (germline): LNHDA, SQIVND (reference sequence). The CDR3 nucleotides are TGTGCCAGTAGTATAGTGAGGACAGGGGGGAACACTGAAGCTTTCTTT. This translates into CASSIVRTGGNTEAFF.

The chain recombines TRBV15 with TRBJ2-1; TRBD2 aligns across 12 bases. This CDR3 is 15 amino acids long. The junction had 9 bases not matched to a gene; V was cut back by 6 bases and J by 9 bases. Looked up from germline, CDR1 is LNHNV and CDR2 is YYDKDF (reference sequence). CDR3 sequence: CATSYGLAGRVEQFF. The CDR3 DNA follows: TGTGCCACCAGTTACGGACTAGCGGGAAGGGTTGAGCAGTTCTTC.

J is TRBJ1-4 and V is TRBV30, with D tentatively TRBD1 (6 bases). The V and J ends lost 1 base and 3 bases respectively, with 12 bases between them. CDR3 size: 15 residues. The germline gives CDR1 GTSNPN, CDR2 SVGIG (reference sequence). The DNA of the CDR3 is TGTGCCTGGAGTGCAAGGGGGGGGTCTAATGAAAAACTGTTTTTT. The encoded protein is CAWSARGGSNEKLFF.

The CDR3 reads CSASEGLADSYNEQFF. The CDR3, as DNA: TGCAGTGCTAGTGAGGGACTAGCGGATTCCTACAATGAGCAGTTCTTC. V is TRBV20-1 and J is TRBJ2-1; 11 bases line up with TRBD2. V lost 3 bases to trimming and J lost 1 base; unmatched junction nucleotides: 5. The germline V gene has CDR1 DFQATT and CDR2 SNEGSKA (reference sequence). The CDR3 length is 16 residues.

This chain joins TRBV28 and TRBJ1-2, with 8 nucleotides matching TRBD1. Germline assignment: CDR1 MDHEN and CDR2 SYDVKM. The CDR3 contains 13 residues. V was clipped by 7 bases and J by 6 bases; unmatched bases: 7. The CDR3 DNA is TGTGCCAGCACCAGACAGGGGCGGCATGGCTACACCTTC. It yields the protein CASTRQGRHGYTF.

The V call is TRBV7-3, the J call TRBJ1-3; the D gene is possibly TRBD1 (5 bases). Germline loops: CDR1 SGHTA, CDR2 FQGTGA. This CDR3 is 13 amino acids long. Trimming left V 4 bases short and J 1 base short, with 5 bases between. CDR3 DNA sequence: TGTGCCAGCAGCTCAGGGTCTGGAAACACCATATATTTT. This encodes CASSSGSGNTIYF.

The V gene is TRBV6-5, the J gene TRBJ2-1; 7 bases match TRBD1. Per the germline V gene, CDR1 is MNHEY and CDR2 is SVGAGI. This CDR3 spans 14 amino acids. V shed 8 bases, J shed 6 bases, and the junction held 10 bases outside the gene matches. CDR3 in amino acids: CASSQQGIANEQFF. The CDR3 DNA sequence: TGTGCCAGCTCACAACAGGGGATTGCCAATGAGCAGTTCTTC.

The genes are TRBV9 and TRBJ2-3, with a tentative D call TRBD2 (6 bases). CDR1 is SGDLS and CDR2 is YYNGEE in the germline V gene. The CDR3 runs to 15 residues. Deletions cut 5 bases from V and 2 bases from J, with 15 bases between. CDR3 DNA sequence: TGTGCCAGCAGGAGGGCGGGGCTCATCACAGATACGCAGTATTTT. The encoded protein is CASRRAGLITDTQYF.

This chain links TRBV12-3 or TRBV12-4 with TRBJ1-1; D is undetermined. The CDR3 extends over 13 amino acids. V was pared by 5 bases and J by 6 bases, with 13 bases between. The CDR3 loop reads CASSDTASAEAFF. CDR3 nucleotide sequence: TGTGCCAGCAGTGACACAGCCTCGGCTGAAGCTTTCTTT.

The CDR3 DNA follows: TGTGCCAGCAGTCTCCGCGCCCACGGGAGGTCAGATACGCAGTATTTT. It is translated as CASSLRAHGRSDTQYF. This chain joins TRBV6-2 or TRBV6-3 and TRBJ2-3, with 7 bases fitting TRBD2. V lost 5 bases, J lost 4 bases, and 12 bases stayed unmatched. The CDR3 sequence is 16 residues long. Per the germline V gene, CDR1 is MNHEY and CDR2 is SVGEGT.

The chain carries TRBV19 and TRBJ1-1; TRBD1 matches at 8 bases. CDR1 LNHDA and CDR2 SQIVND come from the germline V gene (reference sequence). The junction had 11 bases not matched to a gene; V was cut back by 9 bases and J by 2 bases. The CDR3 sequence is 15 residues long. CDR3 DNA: TGTGCCAGCAGGACCGGGACAGGACTAAACACTGAAGCTTTCTTT. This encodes CASRTGTGLNTEAFF. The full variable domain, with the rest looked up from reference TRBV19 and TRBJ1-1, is DGGITQSPKYLFRKEGQNVTLSCEQNLNHDAMYWYRQDPGQGLRLIYYSQIVNDFQKGDIAEGYSVSREKKESFPLTVTSAQKNPTAFYLCASRTGTGLNTEAFFGQGTRLTVV.

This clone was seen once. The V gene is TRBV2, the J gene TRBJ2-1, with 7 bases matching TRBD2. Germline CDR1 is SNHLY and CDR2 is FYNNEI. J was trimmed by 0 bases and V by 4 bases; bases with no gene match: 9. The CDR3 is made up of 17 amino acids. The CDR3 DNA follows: TGTGCCAGCAGTGTGCCTCCGGGCGGGAGCTCCTACAATGAGCAGTTCTTC. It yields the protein CASSVPPGGSSYNEQFF.

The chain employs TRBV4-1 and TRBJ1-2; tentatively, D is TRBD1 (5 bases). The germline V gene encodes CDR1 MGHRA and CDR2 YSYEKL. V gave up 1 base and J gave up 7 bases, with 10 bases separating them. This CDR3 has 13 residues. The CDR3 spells CASSQASGFGYTF. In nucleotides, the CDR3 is TGCGCCAGCAGCCAAGCCTCAGGGTTTGGCTACACCTTC.